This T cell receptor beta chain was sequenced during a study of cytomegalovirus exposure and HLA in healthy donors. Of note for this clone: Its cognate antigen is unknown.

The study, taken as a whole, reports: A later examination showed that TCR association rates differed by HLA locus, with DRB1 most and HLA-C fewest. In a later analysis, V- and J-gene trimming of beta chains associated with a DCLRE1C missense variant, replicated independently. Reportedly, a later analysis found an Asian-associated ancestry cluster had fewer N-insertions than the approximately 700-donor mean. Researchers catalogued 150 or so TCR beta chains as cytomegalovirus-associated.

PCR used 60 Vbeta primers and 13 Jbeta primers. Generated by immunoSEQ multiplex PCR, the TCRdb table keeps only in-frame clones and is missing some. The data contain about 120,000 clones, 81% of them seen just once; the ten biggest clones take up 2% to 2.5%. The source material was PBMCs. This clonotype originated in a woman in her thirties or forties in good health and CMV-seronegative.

This CDR3 is CAWSIQDRGNTEAFF. In DNA, the CDR3 is TGTGCCTGGAGTATACAAGACAGGGGTAACACTGAAGCTTTCTTT. The gene calls are TRBV30 and TRBJ1-1, with TRBD1 identical over 8 bases. V dropped 2 bases and J dropped 2; count of bases not matched to a gene: 7. The CDR3 consists of 15 residues. The germline V gene has CDR1 GTSNPN and CDR2 SVGIG (reference sequence).